Below are 22 T cell receptor beta chains sequenced from a single sample in a study of cytomegalovirus exposure and HLA in healthy donors. A multiplex PCR was run with 60 Vbeta primers and 13 Jbeta primers. Profiled with immunoSEQ multiplex PCR; TCRdb holds only in-frame clones, not every one. Its clone listing holds under 100,000 clones. The sample taken for sequencing was PBMCs. The source is a woman aged 25 to 45 in good health and CMV-seronegative.

The J gene is TRBJ2-3, the V gene TRBV5-4; 14 bases agree with TRBD2. Germline values: CDR1 SGHNT, CDR2 YYREEE (reference sequence). The J segment lost 4 bases and the V segment lost 3 bases, leaving 4 bases of the junction unmatched. CDR3 length equals 16 residues. The CDR3 nucleotides are TGTGCCAGCAGCTGGGGACTAGCGGGAGCACCAGATACGCAGTATTTT. It yields the protein CASSWGLAGAPDTQYF.

The chain carries TRBV7-2 and TRBJ1-5; D may be TRBD1 (5 bases). The CDR3 is made up of 12 amino acids. V dropped 1 base and J dropped 11 bases, with 9 bases sitting between them. Germline V CDR1 and CDR2: SGHTA, FQGNSA. The CDR3 DNA is TGTGCCAGCAGCTTAGTTGGAGGGGCCCAGCATTTT. It specifies CASSLVGGAQHF.

The gene calls are TRBV19 and TRBJ2-7, with 10 nucleotides matching TRBD1. CDR3 length: 15 amino acids. Germline V lookup: CDR1 LNHDA, CDR2 SQIVND (reference sequence). The ends lost 6 bases at V and 3 bases at J; junction bases unmatched: 8. CDR3 sequence: CASRPGTGEGYEQYF. In DNA, the CDR3 is TGTGCCAGTAGGCCAGGGACAGGGGAAGGCTACGAGCAGTACTTC. Complete variable domain (other parts from reference TRBV19 and TRBJ2-7): DGGITQSPKYLFRKEGQNVTLSCEQNLNHDAMYWYRQDPGQGLRLIYYSQIVNDFQKGDIAEGYSVSREKKESFPLTVTSAQKNPTAFYLCASRPGTGEGYEQYFGPGTRLTVT.

The J gene is TRBJ2-3, the V gene TRBV7-8; 7 bases line up with TRBD2. Per germline, CDR1 SGHVS and CDR2 FQNEAQ. There are 14 residues in the CDR3. Trimming cost V 6 bases and J 2 bases; bases outside gene matches: 5. For the CDR3, the DNA is TGTGCCAGCAGTGACCGGGACTACACAGATACGCAGTATTTT. This translates into CASSDRDYTDTQYF.

The V gene is TRBV4-2, the J gene TRBJ1-5, with a weak D call TRBD1 (5 bases). CDR1 is LGHNA, CDR2 YNFKEQ, per germline. V shed 4 bases and J shed 6 bases, with 16 bases lying between them. The CDR3 length is 15 residues. Here the CDR3 DNA reads TGTGCCAGCAGCCCGGGTGCAGGGAAGATTCAGCCCCAGCATTTT. It codes for CASSPGAGKIQPQHF.

This sequence joins TRBV7-3 and TRBJ2-2; 13 positions agree with TRBD2. The CDR3 contains 16 residues. Trimming at V came to 5 bases and at J to 6 bases, leaving 6 bases not matched to a gene. Germline CDR1 reads SGHTA; CDR2 reads FQGTGA. As DNA, the CDR3 is TGTGCCAGCAGCAAACTAGCGGGAGGGTTCCCCGGGGAGCTGTTTTTT. Its protein is CASSKLAGGFPGELFF. Together with reference TRBV7-3 and TRBJ2-2, the CDR3 gives the full variable domain: GAGVSQTPSNKVTEKGKYVELRCDPISGHTALYWYRQSLGQGPEFLIYFQGTGAADDSGLPNDRFFAVRPEGSVSTLKIQRTERGDSAVYLCASSKLAGGFPGELFFGEGSRLTVL.

The chain carries TRBV7-3 and TRBJ1-5; 8 bases are shared with TRBD1. This CDR3 is built from 13 residues. Per the germline V gene, CDR1 is SGHTA and CDR2 is FQGTGA. J lost 5 bases, V lost 4 bases, and 1 base had no gene match. CDR3 DNA: TGTGCCAGCAGCTCGGACAGGGATCAGCCCCAGCATTTT. Encoded protein: CASSSDRDQPQHF.

This sequence joins TRBV18 and TRBJ1-1; D is perhaps TRBD1 (5 bases). V dropped 0 bases and J dropped 1 base, with 9 bases sitting between them. The CDR3 totals 15 residues. CDR1 and CDR2 (germline): KGHSH, LQKENI. CDR3 in amino acids: CASSPPGLQNTEAFF. In nucleotides, the CDR3 is TGTGCCAGCTCACCACCGGGACTACAGAACACTGAAGCTTTCTTT.

The gene calls are TRBV5-1 and TRBJ2-7; 9 bases line up with TRBD2. V trimming: 0 bases; J trimming: 2 bases; junction bases outside the gene matches: 3. The CDR3 has 15 residues. The germline CDR1 and CDR2 sequences are SGHRS and YFSETQ. CDR3 loop: CASSLESSGAYEQYF. The CDR3 DNA follows: TGCGCCAGCAGCTTGGAGTCTAGCGGGGCCTACGAGCAGTACTTC.

The chain employs TRBV6-5 and TRBJ2-7; D call uncertain. V was cut by 0 bases and J by 3 bases, with 15 bases left in between. The CDR3 is 16 amino acids. Germline V CDR1 and CDR2: MNHEY, SVGAGI. The CDR3 here is CASSYSVAANFYEQYF. CDR3 nucleotide sequence: TGTGCCAGCAGTTACTCTGTCGCGGCTAACTTCTACGAGCAGTACTTC.

The chain couples TRBV6-6 to TRBJ1-1, with 8 bases lining up with TRBD1. The CDR3 runs to 15 residues. J gave up 1 base and V 2 bases, and 3 bases lay outside the gene matches. Germline CDR1 and CDR2: MNHNY and SVGAGI (reference sequence). CDR3 sequence reads: CASSYRTGSNTEAFF. In nucleotides, the CDR3 is TGTGCCAGCAGTTACCGGACAGGGTCGAACACTGAAGCTTTCTTT.

The CDR3 spells CASSRGTGQQGKLFF. The CDR3 bases are TGTGCCAGCAGCCGAGGAACAGGGCAACAGGGGAAACTGTTTTTT. The rearrangement uses TRBV7-3 and TRBJ1-4, with 7 bases fitting TRBD1. V lost 5 bases and J lost 11; bases outside the gene matches: 14. The CDR3 covers 15 residues. Germline lookup yields CDR1 SGHTA and CDR2 FQGTGA.

The rearrangement uses TRBV7-9 and TRBJ1-2; 7 positions match TRBD1. The CDR3 totals 14 residues. Germline V CDR1 and CDR2: SEHNR, FQNEAQ (reference sequence). V shed 1 base and J 10 bases; nucleotides not matched to a gene: 9. CDR3 amino acids: CASSLGVTGFDYTF. CDR3 sequence (DNA): TGTGCCAGCAGCTTAGGTGTGACAGGGTTTGACTACACCTTC.

This sequence joins TRBV25-1 and TRBJ2-7; 9 bases fit TRBD1. CDR1 is MGHDK, CDR2 SYGVNS, per germline. The CDR3 loop spans 15 amino acids. Germline trimming cut 4 bases from V and 4 bases from J; bases unmatched to any gene: 8. The CDR3 sequence is CASSGAGTGRYEQYF. The CDR3 DNA follows: TGTGCCAGCAGTGGAGCCGGGACAGGGCGTTACGAGCAGTACTTC.

This chain links TRBV5-5 with TRBJ2-1, with 10 bases lining up with TRBD2. Germline loops: CDR1 SGHKS, CDR2 YYEKEE (reference sequence). With V trimmed by 3 bases and J by 5 bases, 8 bases remained unmatched. CDR3 length equals 16 residues. The CDR3 sequence: CASSSSLAGVDNEQFF. The CDR3 region has the DNA TGTGCCAGCAGCTCGTCCCTAGCGGGGGTCGACAATGAGCAGTTCTTC.

The V call is TRBV7-3, the J call TRBJ2-2; TRBD2 aligns across 10 bases. From germline, CDR1 is SGHTA and CDR2 FQGTGA. Unmatched junction bases numbered 6, after V lost 5 bases and J lost 6 bases. The CDR3 runs to 15 residues. The CDR3, as DNA: TGTGCCAGCAGCCTCTCCGGGACTAGCGCCGGGGAGCTGTTTTTT. Translating gives CASSLSGTSAGELFF.

The CDR3 region is CASSWARGHTGELFF. The CDR3 DNA reads TGTGCCAGCAGCTGGGCCAGGGGGCACACCGGGGAGCTGTTTTTT. The chain joins TRBV7-9 to TRBJ2-2, with TRBD1 matching 8 bases. The V gene's germline CDR1 is SEHNR and CDR2 FQNEAQ (reference sequence). V gave up 4 bases and J gave up 3 bases; unmatched junction bases: 4. CDR3 length: 15 amino acids.

This sequence joins TRBV13 and TRBJ2-7, with D possibly TRBD1 on 5 matching bases. V lost 4 bases and J 6 bases, leaving 16 bases between the germline ends. The CDR3 totals 14 residues. Looked up from germline, CDR1 is PRHDT and CDR2 is FYEKMQ (reference sequence). CDR3 in DNA: TGTGCCAGCAGCTCAGGGTACGAGGCGTTCGAGCAGTACTTC. Amino acids: CASSSGYEAFEQYF.

V usage is TRBV5-1 and J usage is TRBJ1-1; perhaps TRBD1 as D (5 bases). From germline, CDR1 is SGHRS and CDR2 YFSETQ. The V gene lost 4 bases and the J gene lost 7 bases, with 8 bases spanning the gap. This CDR3 has 11 amino acids. The CDR3 protein is CASSQGVEAFF. Here the CDR3 DNA reads TGCGCCAGCAGCCAAGGGGTTGAAGCTTTCTTT.

The chain employs TRBV6-5 and TRBJ2-2; D call uncertain. The germline V and J ends were trimmed by 5 bases and 1 base, with 2 bases remaining between them. The CDR3 is 12 amino acids. Germline V gene data show CDR1 as MNHEY and CDR2 as SVGAGI. The CDR3 nucleotides are TGTGCCAGCAGTCGGAACACCGGGGAGCTGTTTTTT. Translated, it gives CASSRNTGELFF.

This CDR3 is CASSPQTGYYGYTF. Written as DNA, the CDR3 is TGTGCCAGCAGTCCTCAGACAGGATACTATGGCTACACCTTC. The chain combines TRBV6-5 with TRBJ1-2; perhaps TRBD1 as D (6 bases). CDR1 and CDR2 (germline): MNHEY, SVGAGI. V gave up 5 bases and J gave up 3 bases, with 13 bases separating them. The CDR3 contains 14 residues.

This chain uses TRBV7-8 with TRBJ1-3, with TRBD1 matching over 7 bases. Germline V gene lookup returns CDR1 SGHVS and CDR2 FQNEAQ. With 5 bases clipped from V and 0 bases from J, the junction kept 4 bases outside the gene matches. The CDR3 length is 15 residues. The CDR3 protein is CASSPTGLSGNTIYF. The CDR3 DNA follows: TGTGCCAGCAGCCCGACAGGGCTCTCTGGAAACACCATATATTTT.